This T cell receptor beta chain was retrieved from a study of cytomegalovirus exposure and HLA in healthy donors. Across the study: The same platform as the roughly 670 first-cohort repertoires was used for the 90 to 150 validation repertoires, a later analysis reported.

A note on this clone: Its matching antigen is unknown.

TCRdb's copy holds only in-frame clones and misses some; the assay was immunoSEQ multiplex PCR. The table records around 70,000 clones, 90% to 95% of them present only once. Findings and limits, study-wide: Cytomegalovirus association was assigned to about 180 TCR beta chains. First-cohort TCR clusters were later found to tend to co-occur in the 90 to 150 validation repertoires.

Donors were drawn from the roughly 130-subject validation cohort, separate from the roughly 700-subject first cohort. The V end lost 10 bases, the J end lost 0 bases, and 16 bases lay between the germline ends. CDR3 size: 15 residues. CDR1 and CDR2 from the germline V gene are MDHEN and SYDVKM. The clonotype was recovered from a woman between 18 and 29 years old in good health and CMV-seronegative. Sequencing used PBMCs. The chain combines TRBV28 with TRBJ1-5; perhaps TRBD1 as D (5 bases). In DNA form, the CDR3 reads TGTGCCACCCAAATGAGACAGTATAGCAATCAGCCCCAGCATTTT. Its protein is CATQMRQYSNQPQHF. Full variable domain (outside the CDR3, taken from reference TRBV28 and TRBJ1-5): DVKVTQSSRYLVKRTGEKVFLECVQDMDHENMFWYRQDPGLGLRLIYFSYDVKMKEKGDIPEGYSVSREKKERFSLILESASTNQTSMYLCATQMRQYSNQPQHFGDGTRLSIL.